These T cell receptor beta chains were read from a single sample in a study of response to subunit inactivated influenza vaccine. TCRdb redid the calling of the RT-PCR reads with MiXCR, one entry per CDR3 protein. In the table there are about 540,000 distinct CDR3 sequences, 20% to 25% of which are singletons. The same data also contributed to another study, on T cells expressing NK-cell markers.

The specimen comprised CD4+ T cells sorted from PBMCs, sampled 11 to 12 days after vaccination. These receptors all stem from a middle-aged man who received an inactivated influenza vaccine. The CDR3 runs from the conserved cysteine through the conserved F or W. The D gene is left open where the match is weak. Only some rows state a clone size, as once, few, many or a class for expanded clones.

cdr3_aa: CASRRTGEAPIQYF
cdr3_nt: TGTGCCAGCAGACGGACAGGGGAGGCCCCTATTCAGTACTTC
v_call: TRBV2
clone_size: NA
j_call: TRBJ2-4
d_call: TRBD1

cdr3_aa: CASSSGPTYEQYF
cdr3_nt: TGTGCCAGCAGCTCGGGACCAACCTACGAGCAGTACTTC
v_call: TRBV7-6
clone_size: many
j_call: TRBJ2-7
d_call: NA

cdr3_aa: CSARGVIGRGYTF
cdr3_nt: TGCAGTGCTAGAGGGGTCATCGGTAGGGGCTACACCTTC
v_call: TRBV20-1
clone_size: many
j_call: TRBJ1-2
d_call: NA

cdr3_aa: CASNVKTSGTDTQYF
cdr3_nt: TGTGCCAGCAACGTCAAGACTAGCGGCACAGATACGCAGTATTTT
v_call: TRBV6-1
clone_size: few
j_call: TRBJ2-3
d_call: TRBD2

cdr3_aa: CASSYERERITDTQYF
cdr3_nt: TGTGCCAGCAGTTACGAGCGGGAGAGGATAACAGATACGCAGTATTTT
v_call: TRBV6-2/TRBV6-3
clone_size: NA
j_call: TRBJ2-3
d_call: TRBD2

cdr3_aa: CSAPPLSGANVLTF
cdr3_nt: TGCAGTGCCCCCCCCTTATCCGGGGCCAACGTCCTGACTTTC
v_call: TRBV20-1
clone_size: NA
j_call: TRBJ2-6
d_call: NA

cdr3_aa: CATSRDLSTDEQYF
cdr3_nt: TGTGCCACCAGCAGAGATCTCTCTACGGACGAGCAGTACTTC
v_call: TRBV15
clone_size: NA
j_call: TRBJ2-7
d_call: NA

cdr3_aa: CASSLLGRSQISNQPQHF
cdr3_nt: TGTGCCAGCAGCTTACTGGGCAGGTCGCAGATTAGCAATCAGCCCCAGCATTTT
v_call: TRBV7-8
clone_size: NA
j_call: TRBJ1-5
d_call: NA

cdr3_aa: CATARGSLPYNEQFF
cdr3_nt: TGTGCCACTGCACGGGGCTCCCTACCCTACAATGAGCAGTTCTTC
v_call: TRBV9
clone_size: NA
j_call: TRBJ2-1
d_call: NA

cdr3_aa: CASSLERLAGGNTDTQYF
cdr3_nt: TGCGCCAGCAGCTTGGAAAGGCTAGCGGGGGGAAACACAGATACGCAGTATTTT
v_call: TRBV5-1
clone_size: few
j_call: TRBJ2-3
d_call: TRBD2

cdr3_aa: CSVDTSTLEQFF
cdr3_nt: TGCAGCGTGGACACTAGCACTCTTGAGCAGTTCTTC
v_call: TRBV29-1
clone_size: NA
j_call: TRBJ2-1
d_call: NA

cdr3_aa: CSASRGFPPGYTF
cdr3_nt: TGCAGTGCTAGTAGAGGATTCCCCCCTGGCTACACCTTC
v_call: TRBV20-1
clone_size: few
j_call: TRBJ1-2
d_call: NA

cdr3_aa: CSARGRLAGDNEQFF
cdr3_nt: TGCAGTGCTAGAGGAAGACTAGCGGGGGACAATGAGCAGTTCTTC
v_call: TRBV20-1
clone_size: NA
j_call: TRBJ2-1
d_call: TRBD2

cdr3_aa: CASSQKSGGRTDTQYF
cdr3_nt: TGTGCCAGCAGCCAAAAAAGCGGGGGTCGCACAGATACGCAGTATTTT
v_call: TRBV5-6
clone_size: few
j_call: TRBJ2-3
d_call: TRBD2

cdr3_aa: CAISERFEQYF
cdr3_nt: TGTGCCATCAGTGAGAGGTTCGAGCAGTACTTC
v_call: TRBV10-3
clone_size: once
j_call: TRBJ2-7
d_call: NA

cdr3_aa: CASNQVDSSNQPQHF
cdr3_nt: TGTGCCAGCAACCAAGTGGACAGTAGCAATCAGCCCCAGCATTTT
v_call: TRBV6-1
clone_size: NA
j_call: TRBJ1-5
d_call: NA

cdr3_aa: CASSQVGAADTQYF
cdr3_nt: TGCGCCAGCAGCCAAGTAGGGGCTGCAGATACGCAGTATTTT
v_call: TRBV4-1
clone_size: few
j_call: TRBJ2-3
d_call: NA

cdr3_aa: CASSVRPLNEQYF
cdr3_nt: TGTGCCAGCAGCGTCCGCCCCCTCAACGAGCAGTACTTC
v_call: TRBV9
clone_size: few
j_call: TRBJ2-7
d_call: NA

cdr3_aa: CASSSRTGSTGELFF
cdr3_nt: TGTGCCAGCAGCTCCCGGACAGGGTCCACCGGGGAGCTGTTTTTT
v_call: TRBV7-2
clone_size: many
j_call: TRBJ2-2
d_call: TRBD1

cdr3_aa: CSARKGAGTDTQYF
cdr3_nt: TGCAGTGCTAGGAAGGGGGCCGGCACAGATACGCAGTATTTT
v_call: TRBV20-1
clone_size: many
j_call: TRBJ2-3
d_call: TRBD1

cdr3_aa: CSASKDSNQPQHF
cdr3_nt: TGCAGTGCTAGCAAGGATAGCAATCAGCCCCAGCATTTT
v_call: TRBV20-1
clone_size: NA
j_call: TRBJ1-5
d_call: NA

cdr3_aa: CSAITGSFGRNIQYF
cdr3_nt: TGCAGTGCTATTACAGGGAGTTTCGGGAGAAACATTCAGTACTTC
v_call: TRBV20-1
clone_size: NA
j_call: TRBJ2-4
d_call: NA

cdr3_aa: CASSSQTAPRERYEQYF
cdr3_nt: TGTGCCAGCAGCTCCCAAACAGCCCCCCGGGAGCGGTACGAGCAGTACTTC
v_call: TRBV21-1
clone_size: NA
j_call: TRBJ2-7
d_call: NA

cdr3_aa: CASSLSGGAETQYF
cdr3_nt: TGTGCCAGCAGTCTTAGCGGGGGGGCAGAGACCCAGTACTTC
v_call: TRBV7-6
clone_size: NA
j_call: TRBJ2-5
d_call: TRBD2